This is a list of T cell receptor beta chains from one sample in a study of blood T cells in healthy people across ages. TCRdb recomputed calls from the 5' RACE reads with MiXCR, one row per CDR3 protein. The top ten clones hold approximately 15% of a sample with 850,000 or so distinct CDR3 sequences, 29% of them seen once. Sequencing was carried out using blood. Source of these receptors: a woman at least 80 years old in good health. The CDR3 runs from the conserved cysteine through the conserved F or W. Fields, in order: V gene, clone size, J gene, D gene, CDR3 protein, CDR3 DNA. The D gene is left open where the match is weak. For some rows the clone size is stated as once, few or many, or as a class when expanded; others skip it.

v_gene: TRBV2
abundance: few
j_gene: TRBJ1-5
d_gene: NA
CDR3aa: CASGPNQPQHF
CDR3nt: TGTGCCAGCGGGCCGAATCAGCCCCAGCATTTT

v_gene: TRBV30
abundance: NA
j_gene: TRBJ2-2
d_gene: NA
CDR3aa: CAWRIQGNTGELFF
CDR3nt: TGTGCCTGGAGAATACAGGGTAATACCGGGGAGCTGTTTTTT

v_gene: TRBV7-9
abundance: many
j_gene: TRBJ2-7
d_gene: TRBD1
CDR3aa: CASSFESRDREYF
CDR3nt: TGTGCCAGCAGCTTTGAATCCCGGGACAGGGAGTACTTC

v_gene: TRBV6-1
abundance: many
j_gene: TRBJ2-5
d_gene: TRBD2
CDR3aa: CASRGGGRETQYF
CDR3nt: TGTGCCAGCAGGGGCGGGGGTCGAGAGACCCAGTACTTC

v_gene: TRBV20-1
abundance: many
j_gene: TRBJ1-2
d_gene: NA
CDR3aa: CSAGWAGRDGYTF
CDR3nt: TGCAGTGCGGGTTGGGCAGGCCGGGATGGCTACACCTTC

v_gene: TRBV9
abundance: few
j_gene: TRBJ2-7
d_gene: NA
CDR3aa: CASSVGSDTYEQYF
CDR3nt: TGTGCCAGCAGCGTAGGGAGTGATACCTACGAGCAGTACTTC

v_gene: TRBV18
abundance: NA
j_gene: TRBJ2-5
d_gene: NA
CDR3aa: CASSLTAAGKETQYF
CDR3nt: TGTGCCAGCTCACTCACGGCGGCAGGGAAAGAGACCCAGTACTTC

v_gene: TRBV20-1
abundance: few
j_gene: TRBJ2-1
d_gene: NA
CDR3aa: CSAPAPGNNEQFF
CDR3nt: TGCAGTGCTCCAGCTCCGGGAAACAATGAGCAGTTCTTC

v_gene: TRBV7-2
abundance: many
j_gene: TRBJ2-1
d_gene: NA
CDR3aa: CASSLGVEQFF
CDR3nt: TGTGCCAGCAGCTTAGGCGTTGAGCAGTTCTTC

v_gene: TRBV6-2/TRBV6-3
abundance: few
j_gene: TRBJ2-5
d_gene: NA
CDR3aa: CASGRYDEQYF
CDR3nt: TGTGCCAGTGGTCGGTACGATGAGCAGTACTTC

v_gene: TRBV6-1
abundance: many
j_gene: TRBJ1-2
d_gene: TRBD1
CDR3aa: CASRVAAGGHGYTF
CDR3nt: TGTGCCAGCAGGGTCGCGGCAGGGGGGCATGGCTACACCTTC

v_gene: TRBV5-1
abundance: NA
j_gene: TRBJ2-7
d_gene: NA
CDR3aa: CASSFYLGYEQYF
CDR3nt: TGCGCCAGCAGCTTTTACCTAGGGTACGAGCAGTACTTC

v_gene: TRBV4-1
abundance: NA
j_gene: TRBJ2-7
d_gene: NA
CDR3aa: CASSQGSGAPYEQYF
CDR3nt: TGCGCCAGCAGCCAAGGGTCGGGGGCTCCCTACGAGCAGTACTTC

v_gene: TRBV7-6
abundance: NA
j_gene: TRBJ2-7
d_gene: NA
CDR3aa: CASSLTETRYF
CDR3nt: TGTGCCAGCAGCCTCACTGAGACCCGGTACTTC

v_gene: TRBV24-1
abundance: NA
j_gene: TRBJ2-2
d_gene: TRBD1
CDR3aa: CATSPARGTVTGELFF
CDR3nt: TGTGCCACCAGTCCCGCCAGGGGGACGGTCACCGGGGAGCTGTTTTTT

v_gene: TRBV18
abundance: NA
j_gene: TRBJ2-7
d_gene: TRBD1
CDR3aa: CASSPMAVETGTGGSEQYF
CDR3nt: TGTGCCAGCTCACCCATGGCTGTTGAGACCGGGACAGGGGGCTCCGAGCAGTACTTC

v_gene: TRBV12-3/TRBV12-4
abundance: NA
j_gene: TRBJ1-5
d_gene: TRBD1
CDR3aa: CASSRTGLGNQPQHF
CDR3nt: TGTGCCAGCAGCAGGACAGGATTGGGCAATCAGCCCCAGCATTTT

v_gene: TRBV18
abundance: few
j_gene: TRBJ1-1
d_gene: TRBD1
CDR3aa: CASSLTGTGGVHKAEAFF
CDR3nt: TGTGCCAGCTCACTTACCGGGACAGGTGGGGTCCACAAAGCTGAAGCTTTCTTT

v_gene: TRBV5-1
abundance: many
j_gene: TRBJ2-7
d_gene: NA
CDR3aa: CASSLEPAYEQYF
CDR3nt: TGCGCCAGCAGCTTGGAACCAGCCTACGAGCAGTACTTC

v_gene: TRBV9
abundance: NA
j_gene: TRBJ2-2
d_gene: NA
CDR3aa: CASSVAALYTGELFF
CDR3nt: TGTGCCAGCAGCGTAGCCGCCCTATACACCGGGGAGCTGTTTTTT